These 25 T cell receptor beta chains came from one sample sequenced in a study of cytomegalovirus exposure and HLA in healthy donors. PCR used 60 Vbeta primers and 13 Jbeta primers. TCRdb keeps only in-frame clones here, not all; method: immunoSEQ multiplex PCR. The sample yields 95,000 or so clones, 81% seen once. Sequencing input: PBMCs. These receptors were collected from a woman in her 70s in good health and CMV-seropositive.

CDR3 sequence reads: CASRTYSTTYNEQFF. Here the CDR3 DNA reads TGTGCCAGCAGGACATACTCGACTACATACAATGAGCAGTTCTTC. The rearrangement joins TRBV27 to TRBJ2-1; tentatively, D is TRBD2 (5 bases). The germline V gene has CDR1 MNHEY and CDR2 SMNVEV (reference sequence). The CDR3 is 15 amino acids. V dropped 6 bases and J dropped 4 bases, with 16 bases sitting between them.

The J gene is TRBJ2-2, the V gene TRBV27, with D possibly matching TRBD1 (6 bases). Per germline, CDR1 MNHEY and CDR2 SMNVEV (reference sequence). This CDR3 contains 16 residues. With 4 bases removed from V and 0 bases from J, the gap between germline ends came to 12 bases. The CDR3 protein is CASSYAYRANTGELFF. In DNA form, the CDR3 reads TGTGCCAGCAGTTACGCTTACAGGGCGAACACCGGGGAGCTGTTTTTT.

V is TRBV28 and J is TRBJ2-7; TRBD1 aligns across 7 bases. This CDR3 region has 14 residues. Germline V gives CDR1 MDHEN, CDR2 SYDVKM. V shed 1 base, J shed 2 bases, and the junction held 2 bases outside the gene matches. CDR3 nucleotides: TGTGCCAGCAGTTTATACACAGGGGCCTACGAGCAGTACTTC. It is translated as CASSLYTGAYEQYF.

This chain joins TRBV7-6 and TRBJ2-1; 10 bases fit TRBD1. V was pared by 5 bases and J by 5 bases, with 9 bases of the junction left unmatched. The CDR3 totals 16 residues. Germline V gives CDR1 SGHVS, CDR2 FNYEAQ. As DNA, the CDR3 is TGTGCCAGCAGCCTGCAGACAGGGGGCTTGAACAATGAGCAGTTCTTC. Residues: CASSLQTGGLNNEQFF.

V and J are TRBV19 and TRBJ2-5; 7 bases match TRBD1. The J call may be mistaken, given a closer DNA end match to TRBJ2-7. This CDR3 is built from 13 residues. CDR1 is LNHDA, CDR2 SQIVND, per germline (reference sequence). CDR3 amino acids: CASMVKGAAEQYF. CDR3 bases: TGTGCCAGTATGGTGAAGGGGGCGGCCGAGCAGTACTTC.

The chain employs TRBV7-2 and TRBJ2-7, with TRBD2 identical over 8 bases. The J segment lost 1 base and the V segment lost 0 bases, leaving 8 bases of the junction unmatched. The CDR3 covers 17 residues. From germline, CDR1 is SGHTA and CDR2 FQGNSA. The CDR3 region is CASSLASSGRGSYEQYF. For the CDR3, the DNA is TGTGCCAGCAGCTTAGCCTCGAGCGGGAGAGGATCCTACGAGCAGTACTTC.

This rearrangement joins TRBV9 to TRBJ2-5, with D perhaps TRBD1 (5 bases). Trimming pared 0 bases from V and 4 bases from J, leaving 10 bases between. Germline V gives CDR1 SGDLS, CDR2 YYNGEE. CDR3 length: 14 amino acids. Here the CDR3 DNA reads TGTGCCAGCAGCGTAGTAGGGGCAGCAGAGACCCAGTACTTC. It translates to CASSVVGAAETQYF.

The genes are TRBV7-9 and TRBJ2-5; tentative D call: TRBD1 (6 bases). TRBJ2-7 explains the end of the DNA better; the J call may be wrong. The CDR3 has 15 amino acids. Germline V CDR1 and CDR2: SEHNR, FQNEAQ (reference sequence). CDR3 sequence reads: CASSLAKQGNYEQYF. For the CDR3, the DNA is TGTGCCAGCAGCTTAGCGAAGCAGGGGAATTACGAGCAGTACTTC.

The J gene is TRBJ2-3, the V gene TRBV19; 11 positions agree with TRBD2. With V trimmed by 4 bases and J by 2 bases, 8 bases remained unmatched. Germline V gene lookup returns CDR1 LNHDA and CDR2 SQIVND (reference sequence). This CDR3 has 17 residues. CDR3 in DNA: TGTGCCAGTAGTAGAGGGACTAGCGGAGGCCCCACAGATACGCAGTATTTT. Translation gives CASSRGTSGGPTDTQYF.

Details on this clone: At one of its ends the junction is not consistent with the germline gene, which may arise from a read error. V is TRBV7-7 and J is TRBJ2-1; no clear D. CDR1 is SSHAT, CDR2 FNYEAQ, per germline (reference sequence). The CDR3 has 15 residues. The CDR3 region has the DNA TGTGCTAGCAGCCCGACCAGCGAAAGCAACAATGAGCAGTTCTTC. Encoded protein: CASSPTSESNNEQFF.

With regard to this clone: The identical CDR3 is also encoded by other nucleotide sequences in the sample. The chain recombines TRBV6-5 with TRBJ2-5; D gene uncertain. The CDR3 sequence is 12 residues long. The germline V gene encodes CDR1 MNHEY and CDR2 SVGAGI. Trimming took 0 bases from V and 4 from J, leaving 3 bases between them. This chain's CDR3 is CASSYSRETQYF. Here the CDR3 DNA reads TGTGCCAGCAGTTACTCGAGAGAGACCCAGTACTTC.

This clone was counted a single time. The chain uses TRBV7-2 and TRBJ1-1; possibly TRBD1 for D (6 bases). Germline-derived CDR1 and CDR2 are SGHTA and FQGNSA. This CDR3 region has 14 residues. Between the trimmed V and J ends, which lost 4 bases and 1 base, there was a span of 10 bases. CDR3 DNA: TGTGCCAGCAGCTGGACAGATCCGAACACTGAAGCTTTCTTT. It yields the protein CASSWTDPNTEAFF.

V gene TRBV11-3 combines with J gene TRBJ2-7; perhaps TRBD1 as D (5 bases). V was shortened by 4 bases and J by 5 bases, with 9 bases between the two germline ends. The CDR3 extends over 12 amino acids. The germline V gene has CDR1 SGHNT and CDR2 YENEEA. In DNA form, the CDR3 reads TGTGCCAGCAGCTGGGGCGCGAACGAGCAGTACTTC. This gives the protein CASSWGANEQYF.

V gene TRBV7-3 combines with J gene TRBJ2-1; TRBD2 is a possible D gene (6 bases). There are 16 residues in the CDR3. Trimming removed 2 bases from V and 2 bases from J, with 13 bases in between. Germline assignment: CDR1 SGHTA and CDR2 FQGTGA. The CDR3 nucleotides are TGTGCCAGCAGCTTATTCGGGACTCAGACCTACAATGAGCAGTTCTTC. It codes for CASSLFGTQTYNEQFF.

The chain recombines TRBV9 with TRBJ2-2; TRBD1 matches 9 bases. J lost 7 bases, V lost 3 bases, and 10 bases had no gene match. The CDR3 totals 16 residues. Germline V gives CDR1 SGDLS, CDR2 YYNGEE. The CDR3 spells CASSGRRDRVIGELFF. The CDR3 DNA reads as TGTGCCAGCAGCGGCCGCCGGGACAGGGTTATCGGGGAGCTGTTTTTT.

The V and J genes are TRBV15 and TRBJ1-4; D unclear. CDR1 is LNHNV and CDR2 is YYDKDF in the germline V gene (reference sequence). The CDR3 is 18 residues long. The ends were cut back, 0 bases at V and 8 bases at J, with 22 bases in the middle. The CDR3 nucleotides are TGTGCCACCAGCAGAGAGGGTAGAATTCGCGAGGGAGAGGAAAAACTGTTTTTT. Protein sequence: CATSREGRIREGEEKLFF.

This sequence joins TRBV14 and TRBJ2-1; D is unresolved. V lost 2 bases to trimming and J lost 10 bases, with 9 bases between them. The CDR3 spans 12 residues. Germline CDR1 SGHDN, CDR2 FVKESK. CDR3 DNA sequence: TGTGCCAGCAGCCAACGCACAGTAGAGCAGTTCTTC. Translating gives CASSQRTVEQFF.

A note on this clone: Other DNA sequences in this sample translate to the same CDR3. The V call is TRBV10-3, the J call TRBJ2-2; possible D gene TRBD1, 6 bases. This CDR3 comprises 14 residues. V lost 6 bases and J lost 4, with 12 bases in between. The germline V gene has CDR1 ENHRY and CDR2 SYGVKD. Here the CDR3 reads CAISLDRTTGELFF. CDR3 DNA sequence: TGTGCCATCAGCCTGGACAGAACCACCGGGGAGCTGTTTTTT.

The J gene is TRBJ1-1, the V gene TRBV11-2, with TRBD1 identical over 8 bases. The CDR3 runs to 15 residues. V lost 5 bases to trimming and J lost 1 base; unmatched junction nucleotides: 6. The germline V gene encodes CDR1 SGHAT and CDR2 FQNNGV. CDR3 nucleotide sequence: TGTGCCAGCAGCGTAGGACAGGGAGCGAACACTGAAGCTTTCTTT. Its protein is CASSVGQGANTEAFF.

This clone occurred a few times. J is TRBJ2-1 and V is TRBV7-8; 9 bases map to TRBD2. Germline V gene data show CDR1 as SGHVS and CDR2 as FQNEAQ. The CDR3 is made up of 15 amino acids. V gave up 5 bases and J gave up 7 bases; unmatched junction bases: 9. The CDR3 nucleotides are TGTGCCAGCAGCCCTATAGCGGGAGTCAATAATGAGCAGTTCTTC. Amino acid sequence: CASSPIAGVNNEQFF.

In this sample, this clone turned up once. The V call is TRBV7-8, the J call TRBJ2-1; 8 nucleotides agree with TRBD1. Germline V CDR1 and CDR2: SGHVS, FQNEAQ. The trim removed 0 bases at V and 14 bases at J, leaving 6 bases unmatched. The CDR3 has 13 residues. CDR3 nucleotides: TGTGCCAGCAGCTTAGCGAGTCAGGGGGCCGAGTTCTTC. Its translation: CASSLASQGAEFF.

This clone was picked up a small number of times. This chain connects TRBV5-1 to TRBJ1-4, with 8 bases aligning to TRBD1. This CDR3 has 15 amino acids. The ends lost 2 bases at V and 10 bases at J; junction bases unmatched: 10. Germline V gives CDR1 SGHRS, CDR2 YFSETQ. The DNA of the CDR3 is TGCGCCAGCAGCTTTCTACAGGGGGAGTCTCGAAAACTGTTTTTT. It translates to CASSFLQGESRKLFF.

This clone has just one count. The V call is TRBV5-4, the J call TRBJ2-1, with D hard to call. Germline-derived CDR1 and CDR2 are SGHNT and YYREEE (reference sequence). The CDR3 sequence is 15 residues long. V was cut by 1 base and J by 3 bases, with 11 bases left in between. The CDR3 sequence is CASSLNSNHYNEQFF. CDR3 bases: TGTGCCAGCAGCTTGAATAGCAACCACTACAATGAGCAGTTCTTC.

The chain employs TRBV28 and TRBJ2-5, with 7 bases lining up with TRBD1. The end of the DNA fits TRBJ2-7 better, so the J call may be wrong. CDR3 length: 14 residues. The germline V gene encodes CDR1 MDHEN and CDR2 SYDVKM. CDR3 amino acids: CASINRDRPYEQYF. The CDR3 nucleotides read TGTGCCAGCATTAACCGGGACAGACCCTACGAGCAGTACTTC.

This clone showed up just a few times. The CDR3 reads CASSASLGGEVDETQYF. DNA for the CDR3: TGTGCCAGCAGCGCGTCCCTGGGCGGGGAGGTCGATGAGACCCAGTACTTC. The rearrangement links TRBV7-8 to TRBJ2-5, with D possibly being TRBD2 (6 bases). Deletions cut 5 bases from V and 5 bases from J, with 24 bases between. Germline V gene data show CDR1 as SGHVS and CDR2 as FQNEAQ. The CDR3 runs to 17 residues.